This T cell receptor beta chain was recovered during a study of blood T cell repertoires in COVID-19. Overall study context: Material from acute and convalescent COVID-19 was sourced from the United States, Italy and Spain.

The data were produced by immunoSEQ multiplex PCR, yet TCRdb's version contains in-frame clones alone and is incomplete. The sample records about 210,000 clones, around 80% being singletons. From germline, CDR1 is MDHEN and CDR2 SYDVKM. With 4 bases clipped from V and 0 bases from J, the junction kept 9 bases outside the gene matches. The CDR3 loop spans 18 amino acids. This sequence was found in a woman aged 45-60 years with acute or convalescent COVID-19. The V call is TRBV28, the J call TRBJ2-7; 13 nucleotides align to TRBD2. Sequencing was carried out using peripheral blood. The CDR3 bases are TGTGCCAGCAGTTCCCATGGACTAGCGGGAGAAACCTCCTACGAGCAGTACTTC. Protein product: CASSSHGLAGETSYEQYF.